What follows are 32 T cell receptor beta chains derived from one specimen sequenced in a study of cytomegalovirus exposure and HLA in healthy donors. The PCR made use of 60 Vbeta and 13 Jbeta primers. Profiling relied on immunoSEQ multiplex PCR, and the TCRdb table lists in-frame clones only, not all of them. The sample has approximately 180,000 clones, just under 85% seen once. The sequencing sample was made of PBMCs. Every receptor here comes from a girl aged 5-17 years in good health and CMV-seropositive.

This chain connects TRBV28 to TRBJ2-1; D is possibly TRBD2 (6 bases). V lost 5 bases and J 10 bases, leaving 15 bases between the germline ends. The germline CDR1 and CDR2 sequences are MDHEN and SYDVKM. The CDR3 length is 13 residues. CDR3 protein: CASSQTSLDEQFF. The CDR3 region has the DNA TGTGCCAGCAGTCAGACTAGTCTCGACGAGCAGTTCTTC.

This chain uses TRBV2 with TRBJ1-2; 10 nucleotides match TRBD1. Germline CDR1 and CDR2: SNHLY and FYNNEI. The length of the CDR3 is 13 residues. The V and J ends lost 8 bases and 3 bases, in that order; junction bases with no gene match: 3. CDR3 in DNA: TGTGCCAGCGGGGGACAGGGGTACTATGGCTACACCTTC. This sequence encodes CASGGQGYYGYTF.

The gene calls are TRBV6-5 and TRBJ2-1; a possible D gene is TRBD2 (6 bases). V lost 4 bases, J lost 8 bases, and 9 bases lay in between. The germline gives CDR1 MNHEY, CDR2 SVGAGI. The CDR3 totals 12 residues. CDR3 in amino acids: CASSWRRDEQFF. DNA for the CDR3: TGTGCCAGCAGTTGGAGGAGGGATGAGCAGTTCTTC.

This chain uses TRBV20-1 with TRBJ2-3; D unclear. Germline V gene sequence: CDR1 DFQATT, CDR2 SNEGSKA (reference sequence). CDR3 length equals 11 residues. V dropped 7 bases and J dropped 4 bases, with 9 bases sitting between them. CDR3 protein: CSVIFPDTQYF. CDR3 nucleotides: TGCAGTGTCATTTTCCCAGATACGCAGTATTTT.

The CDR3 loop reads CASSSGQKLNTEAFF. CDR3 coding DNA: TGTGCCAGTAGTTCTGGACAGAAATTGAACACTGAAGCTTTCTTT. The chain uses TRBV19 and TRBJ1-1, with D perhaps matching TRBD1 (6 bases). The CDR3 covers 15 residues. The germline V gene encodes CDR1 LNHDA and CDR2 SQIVND (reference sequence). Between the trimmed V and J ends, which lost 5 bases and 0 bases, there was a span of 13 bases.

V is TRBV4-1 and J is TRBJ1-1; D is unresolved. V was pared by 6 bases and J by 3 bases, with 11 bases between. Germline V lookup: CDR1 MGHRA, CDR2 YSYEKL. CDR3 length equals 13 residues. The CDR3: CASRGLGDTEAFF. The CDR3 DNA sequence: TGCGCCAGCAGGGGGTTGGGAGACACTGAAGCTTTCTTT.

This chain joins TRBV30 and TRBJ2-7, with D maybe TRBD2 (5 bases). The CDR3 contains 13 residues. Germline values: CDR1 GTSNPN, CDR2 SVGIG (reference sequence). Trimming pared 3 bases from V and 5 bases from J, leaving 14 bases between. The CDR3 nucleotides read TGTGCCTGGAGATATGGGGAGCTAAACGAGCAGTACTTC. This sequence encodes CAWRYGELNEQYF. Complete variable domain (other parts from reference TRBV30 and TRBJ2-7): SQTIHQWPATLVQPVGSPLSLECTVEGTSNPNLYWYRQAAGRGLQLLFYSVGIGQISSEVPQNLSASRPQDRQFILSSKKLLLSDSGFYLCAWRYGELNEQYFGPGTRLTVT.

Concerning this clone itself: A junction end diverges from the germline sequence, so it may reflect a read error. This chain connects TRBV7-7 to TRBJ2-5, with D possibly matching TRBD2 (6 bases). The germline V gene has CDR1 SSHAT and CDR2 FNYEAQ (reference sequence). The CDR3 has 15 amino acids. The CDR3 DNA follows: TGTGCTAGCAGCTTAGCGTTAGGGGAGGCGGAGACCCAGTACTTC. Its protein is CASSLALGEAETQYF. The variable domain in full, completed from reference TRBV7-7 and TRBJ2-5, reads GAGVSQSPRYKVTKRGQDVTLRCDPISSHATLYWYQQALGQGPEFLTYFNYEAQPDKSGLPSDRFSAERPEGSISTLTIQRTEQRDSAMYRCASSLALGEAETQYFGPGTRLLVL.

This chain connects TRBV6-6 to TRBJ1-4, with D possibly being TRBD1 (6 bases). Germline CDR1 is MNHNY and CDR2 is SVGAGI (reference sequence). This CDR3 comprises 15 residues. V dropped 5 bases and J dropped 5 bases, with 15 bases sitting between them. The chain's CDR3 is CASSVGTQRNEKLFF. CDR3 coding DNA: TGTGCCAGCAGTGTTGGGACACAAAGAAATGAAAAACTGTTTTTT.

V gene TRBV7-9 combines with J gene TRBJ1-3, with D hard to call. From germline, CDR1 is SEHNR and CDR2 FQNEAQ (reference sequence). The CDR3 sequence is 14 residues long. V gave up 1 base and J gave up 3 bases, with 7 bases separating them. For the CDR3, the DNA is TGTGCCAGCAGCTTAGTAGGGAGTGGAAACACCATATATTTT. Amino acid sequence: CASSLVGSGNTIYF.

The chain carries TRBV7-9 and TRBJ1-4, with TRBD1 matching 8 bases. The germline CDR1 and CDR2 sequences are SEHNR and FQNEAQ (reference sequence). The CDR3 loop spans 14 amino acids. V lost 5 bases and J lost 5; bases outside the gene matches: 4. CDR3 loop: CASSTRQGNEKLFF. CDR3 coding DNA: TGTGCCAGCAGCACCCGACAGGGGAATGAAAAACTGTTTTTT.

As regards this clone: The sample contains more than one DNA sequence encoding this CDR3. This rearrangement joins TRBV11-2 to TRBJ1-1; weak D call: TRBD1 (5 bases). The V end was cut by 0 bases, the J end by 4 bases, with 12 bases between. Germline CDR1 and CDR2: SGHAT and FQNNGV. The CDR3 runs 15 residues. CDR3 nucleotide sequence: TGTGCCAGCAGCTTAGAGGCAGGGAAGGGCACTGAAGCTTTCTTT. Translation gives CASSLEAGKGTEAFF.

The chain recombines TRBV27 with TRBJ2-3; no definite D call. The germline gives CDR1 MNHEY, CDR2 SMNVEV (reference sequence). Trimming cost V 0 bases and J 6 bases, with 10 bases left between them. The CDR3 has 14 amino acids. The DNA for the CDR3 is TGTGCCAGCAGTTTATCGCCTAGTGGGGATACGCAGTATTTT. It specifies CASSLSPSGDTQYF.

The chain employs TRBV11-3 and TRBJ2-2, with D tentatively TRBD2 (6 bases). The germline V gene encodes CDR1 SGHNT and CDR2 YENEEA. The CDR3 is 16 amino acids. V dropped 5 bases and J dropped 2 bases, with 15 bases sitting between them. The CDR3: CASSRAGTYNTGELFF. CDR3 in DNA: TGTGCCAGCAGCAGGGCAGGGACTTACAACACCGGGGAGCTGTTTTTT.

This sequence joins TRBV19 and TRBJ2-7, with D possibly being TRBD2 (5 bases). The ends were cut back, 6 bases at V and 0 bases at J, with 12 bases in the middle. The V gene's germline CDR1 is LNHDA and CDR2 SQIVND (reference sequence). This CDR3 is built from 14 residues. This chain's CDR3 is CASSPGRDSYEQYF. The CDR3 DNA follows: TGTGCCAGTAGCCCCGGACGGGACTCCTACGAGCAGTACTTC.

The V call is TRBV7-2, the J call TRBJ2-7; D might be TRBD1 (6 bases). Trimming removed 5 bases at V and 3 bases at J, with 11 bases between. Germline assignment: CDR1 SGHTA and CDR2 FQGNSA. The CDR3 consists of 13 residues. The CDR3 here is CASSQKGGYEQYF. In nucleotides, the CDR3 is TGTGCCAGCAGCCAGAAAGGGGGCTACGAGCAGTACTTC.

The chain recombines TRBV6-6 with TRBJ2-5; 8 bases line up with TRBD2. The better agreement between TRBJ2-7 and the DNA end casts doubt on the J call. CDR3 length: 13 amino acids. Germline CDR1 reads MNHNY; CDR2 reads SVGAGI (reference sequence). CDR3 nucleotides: TGTGCCAGCACGGGGGGGGCTACCTACGAGCAGTACTTC. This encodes CASTGGATYEQYF.

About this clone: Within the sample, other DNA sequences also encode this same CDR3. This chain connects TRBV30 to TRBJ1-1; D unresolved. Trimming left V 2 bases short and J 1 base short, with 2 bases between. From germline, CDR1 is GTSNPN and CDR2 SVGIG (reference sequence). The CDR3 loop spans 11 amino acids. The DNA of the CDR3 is TGTGCCTGGAGTCGGAACACTGAAGCTTTCTTT. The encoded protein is CAWSRNTEAFF.

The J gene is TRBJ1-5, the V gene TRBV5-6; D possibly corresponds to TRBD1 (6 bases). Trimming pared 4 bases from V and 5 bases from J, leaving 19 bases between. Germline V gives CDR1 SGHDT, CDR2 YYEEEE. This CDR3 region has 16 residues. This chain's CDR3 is CASSVRGEGVDQPQHF. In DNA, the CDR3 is TGTGCCAGCAGCGTGAGGGGAGAGGGGGTGGATCAGCCCCAGCATTTT.

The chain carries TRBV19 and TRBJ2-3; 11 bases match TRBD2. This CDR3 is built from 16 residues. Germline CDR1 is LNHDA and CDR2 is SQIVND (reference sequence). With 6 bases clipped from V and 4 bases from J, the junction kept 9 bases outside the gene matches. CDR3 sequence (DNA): TGTGCCAGTAGCTTCTTAGCGGGGGGGTTTGCAGATACGCAGTATTTT. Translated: CASSFLAGGFADTQYF.

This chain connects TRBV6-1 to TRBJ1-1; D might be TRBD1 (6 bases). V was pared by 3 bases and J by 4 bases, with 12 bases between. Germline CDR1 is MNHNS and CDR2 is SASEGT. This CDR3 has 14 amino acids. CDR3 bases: TGTGCCAGCAGTGAGCGGCAGGGGATCACTGAAGCTTTCTTT. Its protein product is CASSERQGITEAFF.

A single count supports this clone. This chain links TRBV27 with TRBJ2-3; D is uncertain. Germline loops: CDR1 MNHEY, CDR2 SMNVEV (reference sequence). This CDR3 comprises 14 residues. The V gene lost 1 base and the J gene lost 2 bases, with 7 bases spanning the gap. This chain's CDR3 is CASSLLTYTDTQYF. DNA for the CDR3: TGTGCCAGCAGTTTATTAACCTACACAGATACGCAGTATTTT.

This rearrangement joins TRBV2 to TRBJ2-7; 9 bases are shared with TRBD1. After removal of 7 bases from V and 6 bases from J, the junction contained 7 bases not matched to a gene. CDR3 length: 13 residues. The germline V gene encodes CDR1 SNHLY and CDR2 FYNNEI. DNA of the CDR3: TGTGCCAGCACTGGACAGGGGCCCGGCGAGCAGTACTTC. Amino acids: CASTGQGPGEQYF.

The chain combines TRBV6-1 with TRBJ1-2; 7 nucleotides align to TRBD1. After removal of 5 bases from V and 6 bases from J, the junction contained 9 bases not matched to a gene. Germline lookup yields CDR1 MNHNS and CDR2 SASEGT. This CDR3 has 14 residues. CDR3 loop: CASSSRQGVHGYTF. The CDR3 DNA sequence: TGTGCCAGCAGTTCCCGACAGGGTGTCCATGGCTACACCTTC.

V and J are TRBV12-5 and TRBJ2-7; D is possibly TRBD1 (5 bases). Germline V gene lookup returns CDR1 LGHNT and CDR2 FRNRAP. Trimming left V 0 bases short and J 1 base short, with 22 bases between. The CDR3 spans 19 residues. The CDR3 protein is CASGLVLTEWGGWSYEQYF. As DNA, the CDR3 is TGTGCTAGTGGTTTGGTGTTGACAGAATGGGGTGGATGGTCCTACGAGCAGTACTTC.

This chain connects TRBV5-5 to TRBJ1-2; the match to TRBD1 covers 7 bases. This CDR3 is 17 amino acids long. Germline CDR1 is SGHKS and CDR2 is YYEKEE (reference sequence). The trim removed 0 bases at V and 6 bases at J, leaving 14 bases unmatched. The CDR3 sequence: CASSLEGQITPRDGYTF. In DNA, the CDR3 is TGTGCCAGCAGCTTGGAGGGACAGATTACTCCGCGCGATGGCTACACCTTC.

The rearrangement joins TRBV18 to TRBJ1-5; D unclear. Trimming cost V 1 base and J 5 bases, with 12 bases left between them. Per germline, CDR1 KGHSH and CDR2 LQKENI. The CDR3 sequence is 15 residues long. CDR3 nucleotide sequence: TGTGCCAGCTCACCACGGCTAGGCCCCCATCAGCCCCAGCATTTT. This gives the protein CASSPRLGPHQPQHF.

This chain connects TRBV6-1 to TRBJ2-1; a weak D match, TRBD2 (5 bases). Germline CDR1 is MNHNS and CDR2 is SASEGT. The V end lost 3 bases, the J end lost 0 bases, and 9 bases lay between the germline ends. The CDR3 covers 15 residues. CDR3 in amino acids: CASSDWRSSYNEQFF. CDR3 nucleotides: TGTGCCAGCAGTGATTGGAGGAGCTCCTACAATGAGCAGTTCTTC.

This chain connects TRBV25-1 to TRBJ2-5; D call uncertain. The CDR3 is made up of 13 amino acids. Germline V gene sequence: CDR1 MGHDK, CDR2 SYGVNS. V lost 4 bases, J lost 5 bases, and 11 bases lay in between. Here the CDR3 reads CASSVYSSETQYF. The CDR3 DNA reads TGTGCCAGCAGTGTGTACAGTTCGGAGACCCAGTACTTC.

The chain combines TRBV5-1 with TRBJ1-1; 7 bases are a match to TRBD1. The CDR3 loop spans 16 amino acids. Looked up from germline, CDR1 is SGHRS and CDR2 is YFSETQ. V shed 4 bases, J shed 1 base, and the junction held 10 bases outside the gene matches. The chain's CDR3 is CASSQDRAGRNTEAFF. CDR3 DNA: TGCGCCAGCAGCCAAGACAGGGCGGGTCGGAACACTGAAGCTTTCTTT.

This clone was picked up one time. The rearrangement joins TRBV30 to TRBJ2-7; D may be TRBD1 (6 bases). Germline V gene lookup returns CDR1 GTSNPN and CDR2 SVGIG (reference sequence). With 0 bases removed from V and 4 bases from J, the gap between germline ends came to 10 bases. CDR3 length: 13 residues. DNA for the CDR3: TGTGCCTGGAGTGTATCAGGGGTTTACGAGCAGTACTTC. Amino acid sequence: CAWSVSGVYEQYF.

CDR3 coding DNA: TGTGCTAGTGGTTTCGGATACGGGGGGGCCGGCGAGCAGTACTTC. This encodes CASGFGYGGAGEQYF. This sequence joins TRBV12-5 and TRBJ2-7; 8 nucleotides match TRBD2. CDR1 and CDR2 (germline): LGHNT, FRNRAP. The CDR3 length is 15 residues. V lost 3 bases, J lost 6 bases, and 10 bases stayed unmatched. Full variable domain (rest looked up from reference TRBV12-5 and TRBJ2-7): DARVTQTPRHKVTEMGQEVTMRCQPILGHNTVFWYRQTMMQGLELLAYFRNRAPLDDSGMPKDRFSAEMPDATLATLKIQPSEPRDSAVYFCASGFGYGGAGEQYFGPGTRLTVT.